A single sample gave rise to the 9 T cell receptor beta chains below, sequenced in a study of CD4+ T cells in melanoma. Libraries were prepared by immunoSEQ multiplex PCR; TCRdb keeps only in-frame clonotypes and omits some of them. The table shows some 21,000 clones, with around 78% occurring only once. These receptors all come from a human donor with melanoma.

The DNA of the CDR3 is TGCGCCAGCAGCACCACAGTGAACACTGAAGCTTTCTTT. Protein product: CASSTTVNTEAFF. The chain combines TRBV5-1 with TRBJ1-1; D not resolved. V lost 4 bases to trimming and J lost 0 bases, with 7 bases between them. The germline V gene encodes CDR1 SGHRS and CDR2 YFSETQ. This CDR3 spans 13 amino acids.

The CDR3 DNA is TGTGCCAGCACCATGACAGGGCTAGGTTCACCCCTCCACTTT. As protein: CASTMTGLGSPLHF. This chain links TRBV2 with TRBJ1-6; 7 nucleotides line up with TRBD1. Germline V gives CDR1 SNHLY, CDR2 FYNNEI. The V gene end was trimmed by 7 bases and the J gene end by 9 bases; junction bases not matched to a gene: 9. This CDR3 contains 14 residues.

The chain has TRBV19 and TRBJ2-3; D unclear. V lost 1 base and J 9 bases, leaving 5 bases between the germline ends. Germline CDR1 is LNHDA and CDR2 is SQIVND (reference sequence). The CDR3 covers 11 residues. CDR3 sequence reads: CASSIGLTQYF. In DNA, the CDR3 is TGTGCCAGTAGTATAGGCCTGACGCAGTATTTT.

The chain links TRBV19 to TRBJ2-3, with D perhaps TRBD2 (6 bases). The CDR3 extends over 14 amino acids. Trimming removed 6 bases at V and 2 bases at J, with 12 bases between. Germline CDR1 reads LNHDA; CDR2 reads SQIVND (reference sequence). CDR3 sequence reads: CASRRRGDTDTQYF. Here the CDR3 DNA reads TGTGCCAGTAGGCGGCGGGGTGACACAGATACGCAGTATTTT.

The rearrangement uses TRBV29-1 and TRBJ2-2; the D gene is possibly TRBD1 (5 bases). Germline CDR1 SQVTM, CDR2 ANQGSEA. The CDR3 covers 12 residues. Deletions cut 5 bases from V and 5 bases from J, with 9 bases between. CDR3 in amino acids: CSVFRDTGELFF. CDR3 DNA: TGCAGCGTTTTCAGGGATACCGGGGAGCTGTTTTTT.

V is TRBV27 and J is TRBJ1-5; D remains ambiguous. This CDR3 contains 17 residues. CDR1 is MNHEY and CDR2 is SMNVEV in the germline V gene (reference sequence). Trimming pared 5 bases from V and 4 bases from J, leaving 21 bases between. CDR3 bases: TGTGCCAGCAGTCCACTCGCCCGGACTAACGCTAATCAGCCCCAGCATTTT. It encodes CASSPLARTNANQPQHF.

The rearrangement uses TRBV5-4 and TRBJ1-2, with D tentatively TRBD1 (5 bases). V lost 4 bases, J lost 6 bases, and 19 bases lay in between. This CDR3 spans 15 amino acids. The V gene's germline CDR1 is SGHNT and CDR2 YYREEE (reference sequence). The CDR3 reads CASSTAAGGSDGYTF. DNA for the CDR3: TGTGCCAGCAGCACCGCCGCGGGGGGTTCGGATGGCTACACCTTC.

V and J are TRBV27 and TRBJ1-2, with D possibly matching TRBD1 (6 bases). The V gene's germline CDR1 is MNHEY and CDR2 SMNVEV (reference sequence). V was trimmed by 4 bases and J by 0 bases, leaving 12 bases between them. This CDR3 region has 15 residues. The CDR3 here is CASSWSGAANYGYTF. The CDR3 DNA reads as TGTGCCAGCAGTTGGTCAGGGGCCGCTAACTATGGCTACACCTTC.

V usage is TRBV7-6 and J usage is TRBJ1-1; D remains ambiguous. Germline assignment: CDR1 SGHVS and CDR2 FNYEAQ. This CDR3 is built from 13 residues. V was trimmed by 4 bases and J by 3 bases, leaving 9 bases between them. CDR3 sequence reads: CASSSDDYTEAFF. The CDR3 DNA reads as TGTGCCAGCAGCTCGGACGATTACACTGAAGCTTTCTTT.